The 18 T cell receptor beta chains presented below share a single source sample, sequenced in a study of tumor and adjacent non-tumor tissue in lung cancer. This sample's RNA came from whole unsorted tissue. Distant lung tissue was collected more than 3 cm away from the tumor edge. The library came from three nested PCR rounds adapted from ARM-PCR protocols. MiXCR, applied by TCRdb to the multiplex PCR reads, yields one record per CDR3 protein. This sample has approximately 66,000 distinct CDR3 sequences, with about 61% found just once. The sequenced sample was distant non-tumor lung tissue. The receptors shown here come from a man in his 70s with non-small cell lung cancer.

This sequence joins TRBV12-3 or TRBV12-4 and TRBJ2-1, with 12 bases identical to TRBD2. The V and J ends lost 0 bases and 5 bases, in that order; junction bases with no gene match: 5. This CDR3 region has 17 residues. This CDR3 is CASSLARLAGADNEQFF. The CDR3 nucleotides read TGTGCCAGCAGTTTAGCTCGACTAGCGGGAGCCGACAATGAGCAGTTCTTC.

A remark on this clonotype: A read error may produce the germline difference seen at one junction end. This chain uses TRBV12-3 or TRBV12-4 with TRBJ1-1; no definite D call. The CDR3 has 13 amino acids. The CDR3 DNA is TGTGCCACCAGTTTCCGTAGGAACACTGAAGCTTTCTTT. It codes for CATSFRRNTEAFF.

In regard to this clonotype: Being one base from a much bigger clone, this may be a read error. V and J are TRBV20-1 and TRBJ1-1; D possibly corresponds to TRBD1 (5 bases). Trimming took off 2 bases at V and 0 bases at J, with 13 bases between the two ends. CDR3 length: 15 amino acids. Germline V gene data show CDR1 as DFQATT and CDR2 as SNEGSKA (reference sequence). This CDR3 is CSARYLGRLNTEAFF. In DNA form, the CDR3 reads TGCAGTGCTAGATATTTGGGACGGCTGAACACTGAAGCTTTCTTT.

This clonotype was detected only once. At one end the junction does not follow the germline gene, possibly because of a read error. This rearrangement joins TRBV11-3 to TRBJ1-1, with a tentative D call TRBD1 (5 bases). Germline V gives CDR1 SGHNT, CDR2 YENEEA. The CDR3 sequence is 16 residues long. Written as DNA, the CDR3 is TGTGCCAGCAGCCGCGGCTGGACAAATATGAAAACTGAAGCTTTCTTT. Residues: CASSRGWTNMKTEAFF.

Regarding this clonotype: A single base separates this from a much larger clone, so it may be a read error. The rearrangement joins TRBV6-6 to TRBJ2-7, with TRBD1 identical over 9 bases. This CDR3 region has 13 residues. Germline V CDR1 and CDR2: MNHNY, SVGAGI (reference sequence). For the CDR3, the DNA is TGTGCTGCCCGGGACAGGGTAATTCCCGATCAGTACTTC. Translating gives CAARDRVIPDQYF.

Remarks on this clonotype: One end of the junction varies from germline; a read error may be responsible. This chain connects TRBV11-2 to TRBJ2-7, with D unclear. This CDR3 region has 14 residues. Germline V gene lookup returns CDR1 SGHAT and CDR2 FQNNGV. CDR3 nucleotide sequence: TGTGCCAGCAGCCCCCACACAGTAAGATACGAGCAGTGCTTC. Translated, it gives CASSPHTVRYEQCF.

This clonotype was seen a few times. A much larger clone differs from this one at a single base, so this may be a read error. This rearrangement joins TRBV7-9 to TRBJ1-1, with D possibly being TRBD1 (5 bases). From germline, CDR1 is SEHNR and CDR2 FQNEAQ (reference sequence). This CDR3 is built from 14 residues. CDR3 DNA sequence: TGTGCCTGCAGCCTGGGGCGAGTGAACACTGAAGCTTTCTTT. It codes for CACSLGRVNTEAFF.

V gene TRBV28 combines with J gene TRBJ1-1; the D is unclear. The V gene lost 6 bases and the J gene lost 4 bases, with 15 bases spanning the gap. From germline, CDR1 is MDHEN and CDR2 SYDVKM. CDR3 size: 14 residues. The CDR3 DNA follows: TGTGCCAGCAGGGCCGGGCCGGAGAGCACTGAAGCTTTCTTT. It encodes CASRAGPESTEAFF.

This clonotype was counted a few times. Since a much larger clone is just one base distant, this may be a read error. Because the CDR3 is missing its conserved closing phenylalanine or tryptophan, this is likely a read error. The V call is TRBV6-5, the J call TRBJ2-1, with 12 positions matching TRBD2. J was trimmed by 4 bases and V by 6 bases; bases with no gene match: 10. Germline values: CDR1 MNHEY, CDR2 SVGAGI. The CDR3 spans 17 residues. The CDR3 region has the DNA TGTGCCAGCAGCAAATCTAGCGGGGGGGCCCGGTACAATGAGCAGTTCTTA. Its protein product is CASSKSSGGARYNEQFL.

Many counts were recorded for this clonotype. This chain connects TRBV2 to TRBJ2-7, with D possibly matching TRBD1 (6 bases). The V end lost 6 bases, the J end lost 6 bases, and 12 bases lay between the germline ends. Per the germline V gene, CDR1 is SNHLY and CDR2 is FYNNEI. This CDR3 is 12 amino acids long. CDR3 DNA: TGTGCCAGCAGGATTACACAGGGCGAGCAGTACTTC. It is translated as CASRITQGEQYF.

Remarks on this clonotype: Since a much larger clone is just one base distant, this may be a read error. The chain has TRBV20-1 and TRBJ1-1; D uncertain. Germline CDR1 is DFQATT and CDR2 is SNEGSKA (reference sequence). This CDR3 spans 15 amino acids. With 1 base removed from V and 6 bases from J, the gap between germline ends came to 18 bases. CDR3 amino acids: CSARGSGRLFSEAFF. The DNA of the CDR3 is TGCAGTGCTAGAGGGAGCGGCAGGTTATTCTCTGAAGCTTTCTTT.

A note on this clonotype: A much larger clone lies one base from this, so it may be a read error. The chain carries TRBV5-4 and TRBJ2-2, with TRBD1 identical over 11 bases. Germline CDR1 SGHNT, CDR2 YYREEE (reference sequence). The CDR3 is 16 amino acids. CDR3 bases: TGTACCAGCAGCTTGCCAGTGGGACAGGGGGCCGGGGAGCTGTTTTTT. It specifies CTSSLPVGQGAGELFF.

The chain employs TRBV14 and TRBJ2-2, with no clear D. Trimming took off 4 bases at V and 2 bases at J, with 8 bases between the two ends. Germline-derived CDR1 and CDR2 are SGHDN and FVKESK. The CDR3 length is 14 residues. The CDR3 bases are TGTGCCAGCAGCCCGATCGACAACACCGGGGAGCTGTTTTTT. Translation gives CASSPIDNTGELFF.

This clonotype was seen ten or more times. This rearrangement joins TRBV12-3 or TRBV12-4 to TRBJ1-2; possibly TRBD1 for D (6 bases). Trimming cost V 0 bases and J 7 bases, with 9 bases left between them. CDR3 length: 13 residues. The CDR3 reads CASSLAGAGGYTF. The CDR3 region has the DNA TGTGCCAGCAGTTTAGCGGGGGCGGGTGGCTACACCTTC.

With respect to this clonotype: This could be a read error, since a much larger clone is one nucleotide away. The J gene is TRBJ2-1, the V gene TRBV28, with D possibly called TRBD1 or TRBD2 (5 bases each). V shed 6 bases and J shed 7 bases, with 19 bases lying between them. Germline V gene lookup returns CDR1 MDHEN and CDR2 SYDVKM. The CDR3 length is 15 residues. CDR3 in amino acids: CASRIRDPTTNEQFF. CDR3 DNA: TGTGCCAGCAGGATACGGGACCCTACAACAAATGAGCAGTTCTTC.

On this clonotype: This CDR3 fails to terminate in the conserved phenylalanine or tryptophan, so it likely reflects a read error. This chain joins TRBV6-1 and TRBJ2-7; D remains unclear. CDR3 length: 14 amino acids. CDR1 MNHNS and CDR2 SASEGT come from the germline V gene. CDR3 nucleotide sequence: TGTGCCAGCGCAAAAGCCCCCAGTACCTACAAGCAGTACTCA. Amino acids: CASAKAPSTYKQYS.

To note about this clonotype: At one boundary the junction diverges from the germline segment, which might be a read error. Here the CDR3 DNA reads TGTGTCAGCAAGATTAATGAAAAACTGTTTTTT. This translates into CVSKINEKLFF. V is TRBV6-6 and J is TRBJ1-4; no definite D call. CDR1 and CDR2 (germline): MNHNY, SVGAGI (reference sequence). The CDR3 consists of 11 residues.

Many counts were recorded for this clonotype. The chain carries TRBV29-1 and TRBJ1-3; TRBD1 is a possible D gene (5 bases). Trimming cost V 6 bases and J 2 bases, with 14 bases left between them. Per the germline V gene, CDR1 is SQVTM and CDR2 is ANQGSEA. The CDR3 sequence is 14 residues long. CDR3 DNA: TGCAGCGTGGGGACCGACAGAACTGGAAACACCATATATTTT. Protein: CSVGTDRTGNTIYF.